These 5 T cell receptor beta chains came from one sample sequenced in a study of blood T cell repertoires in COVID-19. Data came from immunoSEQ multiplex PCR; TCRdb stores just in-frame clones and leaves some out. The table lists fewer than 400,000 clones, roughly 90% of them singletons, with roughly 5% in the top ten. The specimen was PBMCs or T cells enriched from blood (not recorded which). These receptors came from a man between 60 and 75 years old who had recovered from COVID-19.

This chain uses TRBV7-3 with TRBJ2-1; 10 nucleotides agree with TRBD2. The length of the CDR3 is 14 residues. CDR1 is SGHTA, CDR2 FQGTGA, per germline. With V trimmed by 4 bases and J by 12 bases, 9 bases remained unmatched. The chain's CDR3 is CASSSSAIAGGQFF. Here the CDR3 DNA reads TGTGCCAGCAGCTCCTCCGCCATAGCGGGAGGGCAGTTCTTC.

CDR3 loop: CSARSGTQYF. CDR3 nucleotides: TGCAGCGCCCGAAGCGGGACCCAGTACTTC. V is TRBV29-1 and J is TRBJ2-5; tentative D call: TRBD2 (5 bases). Germline loops: CDR1 SQVTM, CDR2 ANQGSEA. This CDR3 comprises 10 residues. V shed 7 bases and J shed 7 bases, with 10 bases lying between them.

The chain recombines TRBV2 with TRBJ2-7; 7 bases map to TRBD1. With 7 bases clipped from V and 4 bases from J, the junction kept 13 bases outside the gene matches. The CDR3 consists of 15 residues. Germline lookup yields CDR1 SNHLY and CDR2 FYNNEI. The DNA for the CDR3 is TGTGCCAGCACCCCGAACAGGGGAGCTACTTACGAGCAGTACTTC. Protein: CASTPNRGATYEQYF.

The rearrangement links TRBV20-1 to TRBJ2-7; 14 bases fit TRBD2. Germline CDR1 is DFQATT and CDR2 is SNEGSKA (reference sequence). V was clipped by 3 bases and J by 12 bases; unmatched bases: 7. The CDR3 sequence is 13 residues long. The CDR3 reads CSASGTSGRVPYF. In DNA, the CDR3 is TGCAGTGCTAGTGGGACTAGCGGGAGAGTTCCGTACTTC.

The chain is built from TRBV4-2 and TRBJ2-1; 8 nucleotides align to TRBD2. The germline CDR1 and CDR2 sequences are LGHNA and YNFKEQ. There are 17 residues in the CDR3. The trim removed 0 bases at V and 6 bases at J, leaving 10 bases unmatched. DNA of the CDR3: TGTGCCAGCAGCCAAGATATATCGTCTAGCGGGTCCAATGAGCAGTTCTTC. Protein: CASSQDISSSGSNEQFF.